This T cell receptor beta chain was sequenced for a study of T cell responses to AZD1222 COVID-19 vaccine listed by TCRdb under 2021. In the study overall: AZD1222 recipients given second doses at about 4 weeks or at about 12 weeks were pooled, since spike-specific TCR depth and breadth were not found to differ between the two schedules. A total of about 250 trial participants underwent TCR sequencing, of whom roughly 210 had received two doses of AZD1222 and approximately 26 had received two doses of the MenACWY control vaccine. Enrollment into the trials was organized by age into subgroups of 18-55, 56-69 and 70-plus years, and those subgroups contained approximately 150, 30 and 60 TCR-sequenced participants, respectively.

Paper-wide results and their limitations: Because no day 14 peak-response samples were available, repertoires were characterized only after the peak T cell response. CD4 TCRs associated with the vaccine covered the entire spike protein, and the dominant responses were in regions 160-218 and 743-854. In the small 56-69-year group, the increase in depth fell short of significance, most likely because of low power. Most participants were white British and females outnumbered males, and the authors suggested that clonal diversity may have been underestimated. Conclusions about previously exposed vaccinees are limited because only a handful of AZD1222 recipients were SARS-CoV-2 seropositive at baseline. Epitopes outside the regions mutated in the B.1.351 and B.1.1.7 variants were reportedly recognized by nearly half of the unique spike-specific TCRs. After two AZD1222 doses, both the breadth and the depth of spike-specific TCRs were significantly higher than at day 0 and than in MenACWY recipients.

The CDR3 regions of human TCRbeta chains were analyzed by immunosequencing. The published analysis was carried out like this. Repertoire TCRs were matched against a reference library of SARS-CoV-2-specific TCRs generated with the MIRA antigen-specificity platform. Breadth meant the fraction of unique TCRs that were SARS-CoV-2-associated, whereas depth meant the fraction of total T cells that were SARS-CoV-2-associated. Using the MIRA data, each spike-specific TCR was mapped to the spike region that the TCR reacts to and placed in a CD4 or CD8 class. Log10-transformed breadth and depth values were compared by one-way ANOVA with Sidak's multiple comparisons tests. TCRdb provides this immuneACCESS table in a form limited to in-frame rearrangements. Some clones are lacking; in checked studies, under half of them reflect an unresolved V gene, and why the rest are absent is not known. The DNA gave D and trimming, while V, J and clone size come from that table. The sample profile shows around 110,000 clones; just under 95% of them were found once. The top ten clones comprise about 2.7% of the sample.

CDR1 and CDR2 are drawn from the germline V gene: LGHNA, YNFKEQ. Measured from the cysteine to the phenylalanine, the CDR3 is 19 residues long. The CDR3 DNA has 57 bases and is translated from base 1. V is cut back by 1 base and J by 2 bases, with 13 bases in the junction unmatched. This clone was counted between two and nine times. The clone's antigen remains unknown. Base-call qualities are not available, and no considerably larger clone is one nucleotide away. The intended sense of this specimen's time point label: baseline before first vaccination. Vaccinee samples came from UK trials COV001 and COV002, including a single-blind randomized controlled phase 2/3 trial of AZD1222 (ChAdOx1 nCoV-19) in healthy adults. Trial participant PBMC samples were collected at day 0 and day 28 after the second dose for TCRbeta chain sequencing.

The rearranged chain carries TRBV4-2 and TRBJ2-7, with 11 bases in between that match TRBD1. The material sequenced was peripheral blood, taken on day 0 of AZD1222 vaccination. This TCR came from an adult in good health. The CDR3 here reads CASSQVGTGGIEDPYEQYF. The sequenced DNA: TGTGCCAGCAGCCAAGTGGGGACAGGGGGAATTGAGGACCCCTACGAGCAGTACTTC.